This record covers a single T cell receptor (beta chain). These data belong to a study of blood T cell repertoires in COVID-19. The authors' processing: Reference gene primer amplification in the assay estimated nucleated cell counts. Data came from immunoSEQ multiplex PCR; TCRdb stores just in-frame clones and leaves some out. The V and J calls and clone size are taken from that table; D and trimming were inferred from the DNA. The sample shows 160,000 or so clones, around 84% of them seen only once. This TCR was recovered from a man aged 40-49 years with acute or convalescent COVID-19. Sequencing was carried out using peripheral blood.

The CDR3 protein is CASRSLQGFAGELFF. CDR3 nucleotide sequence: TGTGCCAGCAGGTCCTTACAGGGTTTTGCCGGGGAGCTGTTTTTT. The chain links TRBV11-2 to TRBJ2-2, with D possibly being TRBD1 (6 bases). CDR1 and CDR2 from the germline V gene are SGHAT and FQNNGV. The CDR3 covers 15 residues. V lost 6 bases to trimming and J lost 6 bases, with 17 bases between them. The entire variable domain, with the rest obtained from reference TRBV11-2 and TRBJ2-2, is as follows: EAGVAQSPRYKIIEKRQSVAFWCNPISGHATLYWYQQILGQGPKLLIQFQNNGVVDDSQLPKDRFSAERLKGVDSTLKIQPAKLEDSAVYLCASRSLQGFAGELFFGEGSRLTVL.